This TCR beta chain was obtained from a study of T cells in Graves' hyperthyroidism and ophthalmopathy. General study results and limits: Through a model of 13 V-J features, ophthalmopathy was separated from stable hyperthyroidism. The model forecast ophthalmopathy, anticipating it by a median around 6.5 months before onset.

Authors of the study amplified TCR beta CDR3 regions from RNA transcripts. Researchers ran a first-round RT-PCR on the TCR CDR3 using the HTBI primer set. Each CDR3 protein is one row after TCRdb ran MiXCR on the multiplex PCR reads. The data contain under 400,000 distinct CDR3 sequences, 14% of them singletons. Each diagnosis was grounded in clinical symptoms, serum thyroxine and TRAb, thyroid ultrasound, and orbital computed tomography. This CDR3 contains 20 residues. J lost 1 base, V lost 3 bases, and 19 bases had no gene match. Germline CDR1 and CDR2: SGHNT and YYREEE (reference sequence). As to this clonotype: Antigen: not known.

The sequenced sample was blood. The sequence was obtained from a woman in her sixties or seventies with Graves' hyperthyroidism. The rearrangement links TRBV5-4 to TRBJ2-1, with 7 bases aligning to TRBD2. CDR3 DNA sequence: TGTGCCAGCAGCTCTTGGGGGGGACTCATCATCAAGGGGTCCTACAATGAGCAGTTCTTC. Translated, it gives CASSSWGGLIIKGSYNEQFF.